The entry below gives a single T cell receptor (beta chain) sequence along with its context. Its antigen has not been determined. Per-base qualities were not stored, and no clone one base away is much larger. Using the deep immunoSEQ assay, multiplex PCR amplified TCR CDR3 regions from genomic DNA. Extracted genomic DNA from each cell subset was spread evenly across all wells of several immunoSEQ 96-well plates, with each plate serving as a replicate. For sorted subsets, roughly 200 ng of genomic DNA, equivalent to roughly 30,000 T cell genomes, went into each replicate PCR. Purified libraries were quantified with a Qubit 3.0 fluorometer, sized on a Bioanalyzer 2100, and re-quantified with the KAPA Library Quantification kit. Each immunoSEQ 96-well plate was sequenced on its own single-read 150-cycle Illumina NextSeq 550 flow cell. As for the original processing: Because the immunoSEQ output held only junctional sequences and lacked quality scores, the filtering could not match the filtering applied to full-length reads. To assign V/J genes and CDR3, sequences were annotated against IMGT germline references using PyIR, a Python wrapper for IgBLAST v1.9. Reads with weak V/J assignments (E-value above 1e-6), missing CDR3, stop codons, out-of-frame junctions, or ambiguous translated residues were removed. V3J clonotypes were defined as sequences sharing the same inferred V gene, J gene, and CDR3 amino acid sequence. To compute the percentage overlap between repertoires, the number of shared unique clonotypes was divided by the size of the smaller repertoire. Three approaches were used to assess repertoire richness: RTK rarefaction, the Chao1 estimator, and Recon v2.1 estimates of unobserved clonotypes. Generation probabilities for all TCRbeta clonotypes obtained by the gDNA method from a handful of donors were computed using OLGA. The table was pulled from immuneACCESS by TCRdb, which kept in-frame rearrangements only. Such tables lose some clones; where checked, under half of the loss comes from unresolved V genes, and the rest has no known cause. The V and J calls and the clone size are those of that table, but D and trimming were determined from the DNA. For this sample the table gives 640,000 or so clones, of which around 72% were detected only once. The ten most abundant clones make up about 1.8% of the sample.

Including the terminal cysteine and phenylalanine, the CDR3 comprises 17 residues. Only the CDR3 region is kept as DNA, spanning 51 bases read in frame from base 1. V sheds 4 bases and J sheds 5 bases, leaving 20 bases between their ends. CDR1 and CDR2, looked up from the germline V gene, are KGHSH and LQKENI. This entry comes from a study of shared clonotypes between healthy human individuals (dated by TCRdb to about 2020). A note on the overall study: The cohort comprised two women and a few men aged 18 to 49 years. For each donor, CD4 naive and CD4 memory were each given three plates, CD8 naive was given two plates, and CD8 memory was given one plate. The study deeply sequenced blood TCR repertoires of several healthy adults to estimate repertoire size and the extent of clonotype sharing between individuals. To increase sequencing depth and limit assay-specific biases, different laboratories used diverse techniques to prepare libraries and sequence TCR repertoires. Each donor's leukapheresis produced roughly between roughly 0.85 and 9.5 billion PBMCs. What the research found in general, with its limitations: When four donors were compared, the shared fraction of clonotypes was about 5% for naive CD4, about 4% for naive CD8, about 2.5% for memory CD4, and less than 0.45% for memory CD8. Larger estimated clonotype richness was generally found for naive subsets than for memory subsets. Incomplete sequencing was indicated by rarefaction of sorted-subset datasets, despite the large sequencing depth. The small number of donors limited the genetic and exposure-history diversity represented. Sampling was restricted to blood, and TCR repertoires in tissue are likely to differ from TCR repertoires in blood. Clonotypes shared by all four sorted-subset donors showed higher generation probabilities than non-shared clonotypes. Pairwise subsampling led to the expectation that sequencing depth would affect the degree of clonotype sharing among donors.

Donors were healthy HIV-negative adults with no recently reported acute infections or vaccinations. Every donor was a Caucasian adult living in Nashville, Tennessee, USA. CD4+ T cells were enriched by magnetic negative selection, after which naive cells were positively selected on CD45RA and the negative fraction was taken as the memory subset. Blood was obtained by leukapheresis, after which PBMCs were separated by Ficoll-Histopaque density gradient centrifugation and cryopreserved in liquid nitrogen vapor phase. Analytical flow cytometry was used to check the purity and quantity of every magnetically sorted T cell population. Each sorted fraction had its genomic DNA isolated and then quantified by UV absorbance on a Nanodrop 2000c.

This receptor was taken from a woman aged 25 to 39 in good health. The sample was memory CD4+ T cells sorted from blood. This specimen's cell subset or site label, per the study, means: CD45RA-negative fraction. This chain joins TRBV18 to TRBJ2-2; the D element could tentatively be TRBD1 or TRBD2, as 5 bases agree for each. This receptor has the CDR3 CASSHRDGVSSTGELFF. The DNA is TGTGCCAGCTCACACCGGGACGGAGTATCGTCGACCGGGGAGCTGTTTTTT.